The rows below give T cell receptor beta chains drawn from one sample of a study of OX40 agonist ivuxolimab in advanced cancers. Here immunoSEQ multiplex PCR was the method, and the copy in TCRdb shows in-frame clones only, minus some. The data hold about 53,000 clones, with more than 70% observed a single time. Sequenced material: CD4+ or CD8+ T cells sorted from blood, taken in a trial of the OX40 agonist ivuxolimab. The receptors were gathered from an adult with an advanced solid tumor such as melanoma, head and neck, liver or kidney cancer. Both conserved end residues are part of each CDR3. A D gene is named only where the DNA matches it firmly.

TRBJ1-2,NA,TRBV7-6,CASSLTEGLGGYTF
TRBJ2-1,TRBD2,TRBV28,CASSLGAGGYNEQFF
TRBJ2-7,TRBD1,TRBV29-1,CSVEGPGQRSYEQYF
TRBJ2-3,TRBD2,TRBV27,CASSLTSGKDTQYF
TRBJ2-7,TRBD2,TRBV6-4,CASSPTPRTSVYEQYF
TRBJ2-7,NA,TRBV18,CASSPRAASYEQYF
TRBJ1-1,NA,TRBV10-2,CASSEQGFRTEAFF
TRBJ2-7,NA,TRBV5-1,CASSLDVVPTYEQYF
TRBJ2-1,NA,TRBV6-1,CASSEAWHNEQFF
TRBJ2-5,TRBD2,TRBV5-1,CASSREGSSGSQETQYF
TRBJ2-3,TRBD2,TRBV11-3,CASSFGTRGADTQYF
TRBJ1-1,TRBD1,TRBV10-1,CASSESTQGDTEAFF
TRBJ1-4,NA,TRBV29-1,CSVEETGLPTGKLFF
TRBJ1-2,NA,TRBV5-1,CATAESSNYGYTF
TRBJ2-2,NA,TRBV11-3,CASSLVGRGTGELFF
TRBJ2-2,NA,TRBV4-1,CASSQGRLVDTGELFF
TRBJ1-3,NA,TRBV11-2,CASSLERNTIYF
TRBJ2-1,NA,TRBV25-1,CASSEEGDPRNEQFF
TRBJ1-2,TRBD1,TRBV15,CATSREKGASNYGYTF
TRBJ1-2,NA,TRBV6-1,CASSDGGLTDGYTF
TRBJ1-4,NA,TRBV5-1,CASSLSTTSEKLFF
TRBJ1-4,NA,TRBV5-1,CASSLRGRGNEKLFF
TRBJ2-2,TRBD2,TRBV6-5,CASSQTGTSAGELFF
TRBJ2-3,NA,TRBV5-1,CASSLTALRTQYF
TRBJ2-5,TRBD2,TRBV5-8,CASSPFLASGRGETQYF
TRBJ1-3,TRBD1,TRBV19,CASSPDRPYSGNTIYF
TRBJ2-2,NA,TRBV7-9,CASGRGSNTGELFF
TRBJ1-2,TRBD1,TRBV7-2,CASSSSSGTAYGYTF
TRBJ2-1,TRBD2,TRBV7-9,CASSLGLAGDEQFF
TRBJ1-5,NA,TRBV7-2,CASSPRNNQPQHF
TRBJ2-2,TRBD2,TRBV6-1,CASSTSANTGELFF
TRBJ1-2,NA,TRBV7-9,CASSSPPEDNGYTF
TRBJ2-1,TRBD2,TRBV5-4,CASSLSSGAYNEQFF
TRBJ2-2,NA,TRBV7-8,CASSLSRVSNTGELFF
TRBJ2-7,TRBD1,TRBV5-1,CASSLEGGPYEQYF
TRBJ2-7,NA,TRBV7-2,CASSLNDNYEQYF
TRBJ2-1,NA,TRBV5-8,CASSSWVADSYNEQFF
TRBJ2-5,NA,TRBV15,CATSGGRRVEETQYF
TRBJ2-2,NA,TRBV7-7,CASSFILQGGANTGELFF
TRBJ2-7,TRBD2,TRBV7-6,CASSLKSSGSEQYF
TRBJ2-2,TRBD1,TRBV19,CASSPRGQVPGELFF
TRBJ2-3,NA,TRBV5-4,CASSLRGPSDTQYF
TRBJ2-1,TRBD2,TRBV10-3,CAISASGSYNEQFF
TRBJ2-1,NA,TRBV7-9,CASSLEGLQQFF
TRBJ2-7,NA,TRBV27,CASSLEASVRKYF
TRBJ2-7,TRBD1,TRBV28,CASSPSDRVAHEQYF
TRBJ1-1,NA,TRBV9,CASSRTGAMNTEAFF
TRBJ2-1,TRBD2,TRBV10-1,CASSESTTSEYNEQFF
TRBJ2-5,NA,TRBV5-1,CASSLGNRDQETQYF
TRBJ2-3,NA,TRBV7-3,CASSATGAGGGTQYF
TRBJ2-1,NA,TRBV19,CASSRALYNEQFF
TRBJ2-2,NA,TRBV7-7,CASSPGQGVTGELFF
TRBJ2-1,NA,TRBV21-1,CASSKDRAGDYNEQFF
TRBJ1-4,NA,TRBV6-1,CASSEAVARANEKLFF
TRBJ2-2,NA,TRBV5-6,CASSLAGAFGELFF
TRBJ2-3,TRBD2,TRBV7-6,CASSATAGGRQDTQYF
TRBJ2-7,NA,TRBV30,CAWSVLRNEQYF
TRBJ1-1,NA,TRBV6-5,CASSYSTREDAEAFF